Listed below are T cell receptor beta chains from one sample, sequenced in a study of T-cell memory formation after mild COVID-19. Each CDR3 protein is one row after TCRdb ran MiXCR on the 5' RACE reads. The sample holds 75,000 to 95,000 distinct CDR3 sequences, 10% to 15% seen once. Sequencing was done on a sample of PBMCs or a T cell subset sorted from them (not recorded which). Receptors originate from an adult woman who had mild COVID-19 (a few samples of this study predate the infection). Cell type and time point are not known. CDR3s leave out the opening cysteine and the closing phenylalanine or tryptophan. The order of the fields is V gene, J gene, D gene, CDR3 protein. The D gene is left open where the match is weak.

V gene: TRBV5-1; J gene: TRBJ2-2; D gene: .; CDR3 protein: ASSIGQIERTTGELF
V gene: TRBV20-1; J gene: TRBJ2-1; D gene: .; CDR3 protein: SARDWRGSVDEQF
V gene: TRBV20-1; J gene: TRBJ1-1; D gene: TRBD1; CDR3 protein: SASKDREVVGTEAF
V gene: TRBV12-3/TRBV12-4; J gene: TRBJ2-5; D gene: .; CDR3 protein: ASSLAFQGLQETQY
V gene: TRBV7-8; J gene: TRBJ2-1; D gene: TRBD2; CDR3 protein: ASSLEWDYSYNEQF
V gene: TRBV10-2; J gene: TRBJ2-7; D gene: .; CDR3 protein: ASSDRDSAYEQY
V gene: TRBV5-6; J gene: TRBJ2-2; D gene: TRBD2; CDR3 protein: ASSFVQREITGELF
V gene: TRBV4-2; J gene: TRBJ1-1; D gene: .; CDR3 protein: ASSQRKGGAGDTEAF
V gene: TRBV19; J gene: TRBJ1-5; D gene: .; CDR3 protein: ASTLGNQPQH
V gene: TRBV12-3/TRBV12-4; J gene: TRBJ2-2; D gene: TRBD1; CDR3 protein: ASRTRPGQEHTGELF
V gene: TRBV24-1; J gene: TRBJ1-2; D gene: TRBD1; CDR3 protein: ATSDRAGQRLNYGYT
V gene: TRBV12-3/TRBV12-4; J gene: TRBJ2-7; D gene: TRBD2; CDR3 protein: ASSPRGVEQY
V gene: TRBV12-3/TRBV12-4; J gene: TRBJ1-5; D gene: TRBD1; CDR3 protein: ASTLQGRQPQH
V gene: TRBV7-9; J gene: TRBJ2-5; D gene: TRBD1; CDR3 protein: ASSLDKTGGVETQY
V gene: TRBV4-1; J gene: TRBJ2-7; D gene: TRBD1; CDR3 protein: ASSPGQGADEQY
V gene: TRBV12-3/TRBV12-4; J gene: TRBJ2-1; D gene: TRBD1; CDR3 protein: ASSDTPQGAGDEQF
V gene: TRBV5-1; J gene: TRBJ2-7; D gene: .; CDR3 protein: ASSQTGNEQY
V gene: TRBV5-6; J gene: TRBJ2-5; D gene: .; CDR3 protein: ASSLVRVGETQY
V gene: TRBV5-1; J gene: TRBJ2-3; D gene: .; CDR3 protein: ASSQGTRTDTQY
V gene: TRBV4-3; J gene: TRBJ2-1; D gene: .; CDR3 protein: ASSSGSYNEQF
V gene: TRBV6-1; J gene: TRBJ2-7; D gene: .; CDR3 protein: ASSEIAETYEQY
V gene: TRBV7-2; J gene: TRBJ1-5; D gene: .; CDR3 protein: ASSTGPNNQPQH
V gene: TRBV7-6; J gene: TRBJ2-3; D gene: TRBD2; CDR3 protein: ASSLGGDPAADTQY
V gene: TRBV4-2; J gene: TRBJ2-3; D gene: .; CDR3 protein: ASSSDEDTQY
V gene: TRBV4-1; J gene: TRBJ2-5; D gene: .; CDR3 protein: ASSPEGFLGRETQY
V gene: TRBV4-2; J gene: TRBJ2-1; D gene: .; CDR3 protein: ASSQDIGGDEQF
V gene: TRBV5-1; J gene: TRBJ2-7; D gene: TRBD1; CDR3 protein: ASSLTGTGRDEQY
V gene: TRBV29-1; J gene: TRBJ1-1; D gene: TRBD1; CDR3 protein: SASDREPEAF
V gene: TRBV7-3; J gene: TRBJ2-3; D gene: .; CDR3 protein: ASSLSHTDTQY
V gene: TRBV21-1; J gene: TRBJ1-2; D gene: .; CDR3 protein: ASSKSALARDTEQNYGYT
V gene: TRBV12-3/TRBV12-4; J gene: TRBJ2-1; D gene: .; CDR3 protein: ASSFATPHEQF
V gene: TRBV12-3/TRBV12-4; J gene: TRBJ2-1; D gene: .; CDR3 protein: ASTPGNEQF
V gene: TRBV30; J gene: TRBJ2-5; D gene: TRBD1; CDR3 protein: ATLPGQGGETQY
V gene: TRBV24-1; J gene: TRBJ2-7; D gene: .; CDR3 protein: ATSDGTLGSYEQY
V gene: TRBV7-6; J gene: TRBJ1-6; D gene: .; CDR3 protein: ASSSDAKNNSPLH
V gene: TRBV24-1; J gene: TRBJ2-1; D gene: .; CDR3 protein: ATSGRDGTYNEQF
V gene: TRBV3-1; J gene: TRBJ2-3; D gene: .; CDR3 protein: ASSAYGTDPSTDTQY
V gene: TRBV5-5; J gene: TRBJ1-3; D gene: .; CDR3 protein: ASTWGGGSGNTIY
V gene: TRBV12-3/TRBV12-4; J gene: TRBJ2-5; D gene: TRBD1; CDR3 protein: ASSPDRGIQTQY
V gene: TRBV6-2/TRBV6-3; J gene: TRBJ2-7; D gene: .; CDR3 protein: ASSQIQTATYEQY
V gene: TRBV12-3/TRBV12-4; J gene: TRBJ1-6; D gene: .; CDR3 protein: ASSPQEFNSPLH
V gene: TRBV20-1; J gene: TRBJ2-7; D gene: TRBD2; CDR3 protein: SAHSGSNYEQY
V gene: TRBV14; J gene: TRBJ2-2; D gene: .; CDR3 protein: ASSRIVGELF
V gene: TRBV4-1; J gene: TRBJ2-2; D gene: .; CDR3 protein: ASSQGNGELF
V gene: TRBV29-1; J gene: TRBJ2-1; D gene: .; CDR3 protein: SVDGTFRVNEQF
V gene: TRBV4-1; J gene: TRBJ1-1; D gene: TRBD1; CDR3 protein: ASSQLEGGQRPWDTEAF
V gene: TRBV12-3/TRBV12-4; J gene: TRBJ2-3; D gene: .; CDR3 protein: ASRDRETPTDTQY
V gene: TRBV15; J gene: TRBJ2-1; D gene: TRBD2; CDR3 protein: ATSRGPGGSYNEQF
V gene: TRBV7-8; J gene: TRBJ2-5; D gene: .; CDR3 protein: ASSLPPPDQETQY
V gene: TRBV28; J gene: TRBJ2-7; D gene: .; CDR3 protein: ASRPTGNEQY
V gene: TRBV11-2; J gene: TRBJ2-1; D gene: .; CDR3 protein: ASSLGWLDNEQF
V gene: TRBV25-1; J gene: TRBJ2-3; D gene: .; CDR3 protein: ASSELVRASGTDTQY
V gene: TRBV7-9; J gene: TRBJ2-3; D gene: TRBD1; CDR3 protein: ASSLATGSTDTQY
V gene: TRBV12-3/TRBV12-4; J gene: TRBJ1-5; D gene: TRBD1; CDR3 protein: ASSKDRGWEQPQH
V gene: TRBV4-3; J gene: TRBJ2-5; D gene: TRBD1; CDR3 protein: ASSQDLDRGPQY